The sequence of this T cell receptor beta chain was determined in a study of blood T cells in healthy people across ages. Points from the study as a whole: Fewer expanded clones and more diversity marked long-lived versus aged donors.

V lost 6 bases to trimming and J lost 2 bases, with 13 bases between them. Germline V gene data show CDR1 as ENHRY and CDR2 as SYGVKD. The CDR3 extends over 14 amino acids. Concerning this clonotype itself: Its antigen is as yet unknown.

Alongside a J-beta primer mix, a sample-barcoded 5' primer served in a second PCR lasting about 6 to 11 cycles. TCRdb called the 5' RACE reads again in MiXCR, with one record for every CDR3 protein. The sample includes hundreds of thousands of distinct CDR3 sequences, around 50% of them seen just once. The J gene is TRBJ2-5, the V gene TRBV10-3, with a possible D match to TRBD1 (6 bases). This receptor was obtained from a man at least 80 years old in good health. The sequenced material came from blood. The CDR3 DNA is TGTGCCATCAGAGAACCGGGACAACAAGAGACCCAGTACTTC. This gives the protein CAIREPGQQETQYF.